The 22 T cell receptor beta chains below all came from one sample that was sequenced in a study of neoadjuvant nivolumab and ipilimumab in lung cancer. Measured with immunoSEQ multiplex PCR; TCRdb has only the in-frame clones, and not every one. The repertoire consists of approximately 8,400 clones, with around 79% occurring once and the leading ten covering about 7.4%. The input for sequencing was adjacent normal lung tissue, taken after neoadjuvant nivolumab, alone or with ipilimumab, at or shortly before surgery. These receptors were taken from an adult with non-small cell lung cancer.

The chain is built from TRBV14 and TRBJ1-2; D might be TRBD1 (6 bases). The CDR3 sequence is 13 residues long. V lost 4 bases and J 7 bases, leaving 13 bases between the germline ends. Germline V gene lookup returns CDR1 SGHDN and CDR2 FVKESK. This CDR3 is CASSRDRWSGYTF. In DNA form, the CDR3 reads TGTGCCAGCAGCCGAGACAGGTGGTCTGGCTACACCTTC. Full variable domain (remainder filled in from reference TRBV14 and TRBJ1-2): EAGVTQFPSHSVIEKGQTVTLRCDPISGHDNLYWYRRVMGKEIKFLLHFVKESKQDESGMPNNRFLAERTGGTYSTLKVQPAELEDSGVYFCASSRDRWSGYTFGSGTRLTVV.

The gene calls are TRBV7-8 and TRBJ2-3; D ambiguous. Germline CDR1 and CDR2: SGHVS and FQNEAQ. The CDR3 contains 12 residues. V dropped 5 bases and J dropped 2 bases, with 5 bases sitting between them. For the CDR3, the DNA is TGTGCCAGCAGCACCAACACAGATACGCAGTATTTT. Translated, it gives CASSTNTDTQYF.

The rearrangement links TRBV5-4 to TRBJ1-1; D gene ambiguous. The germline V gene encodes CDR1 SGHNT and CDR2 YYREEE (reference sequence). CDR3 length: 13 residues. V was cut by 0 bases and J by 3 bases, with 6 bases left in between. The CDR3 here is CASSLAWDTEAFF. The CDR3 DNA is TGTGCCAGCAGCTTGGCCTGGGACACTGAAGCTTTCTTT.

The rearrangement joins TRBV2 to TRBJ2-2, with 9 positions matching TRBD1. CDR1 SNHLY and CDR2 FYNNEI come from the germline V gene. The CDR3 has 18 amino acids. Losses at the gene ends were 0 bases for V and 5 bases for J; bases not matched to a gene: 10. CDR3 sequence reads: CASSEAWLGQGRTGELFF. As DNA, the CDR3 is TGTGCCAGCAGTGAAGCGTGGTTGGGACAGGGCCGTACCGGGGAGCTGTTTTTT.

The chain recombines TRBV12-5 with TRBJ1-2; no clear D. CDR3 length: 14 amino acids. Germline lookup yields CDR1 LGHNT and CDR2 FRNRAP. V lost 6 bases, J lost 0 bases, and 11 bases lay in between. The CDR3 bases are TGTGCTAGTGGAGGGTCAAGCACTAACTATGGCTACACCTTC. Its translation: CASGGSSTNYGYTF.

The genes are TRBV5-4 and TRBJ2-5, with 8 nucleotides matching TRBD1. The CDR3 runs to 15 residues. The germline V gene has CDR1 SGHNT and CDR2 YYREEE (reference sequence). Trimming at V came to 0 bases and at J to 3 bases, leaving 4 bases not matched to a gene. CDR3 coding DNA: TGTGCCAGCAGCTTGGCACAGGGGGGCAAAGAGACCCAGTACTTC. This sequence encodes CASSLAQGGKETQYF.

The chain is built from TRBV7-2 and TRBJ2-2; D might be TRBD2 (6 bases). V dropped 1 base and J dropped 0 bases, with 9 bases sitting between them. The CDR3 loop spans 16 amino acids. Germline CDR1 is SGHTA and CDR2 is FQGNSA. CDR3 amino acids: CASSLEGLPNTGELFF. CDR3 in DNA: TGTGCCAGCAGCTTAGAGGGACTGCCGAACACCGGGGAGCTGTTTTTT.

The chain employs TRBV4-1 and TRBJ2-7; D is unclear. Trimming pared 2 bases from V and 6 bases from J, leaving 5 bases between. The CDR3 covers 11 residues. Germline V gene data show CDR1 as MGHRA and CDR2 as YSYEKL. CDR3 loop: CASSQLGEQYF. Written as DNA, the CDR3 is TGCGCCAGCAGCCAACTCGGCGAGCAGTACTTC.

This clone occurred once. V and J are TRBV5-1 and TRBJ2-4; possibly TRBD1 or TRBD2 for D (5 bases each). V lost 0 bases and J lost 1, with 14 bases in between. Germline loops: CDR1 SGHRS, CDR2 YFSETQ. The length of the CDR3 is 17 residues. The CDR3, as DNA: TGCGCCAGCAGCTTGGTTTGGGGGAGTGGGGCCAAAAACATTCAGTACTTC. It codes for CASSLVWGSGAKNIQYF. Supplemented by reference TRBV5-1 and TRBJ2-4, the full variable domain reads KAGVTQTPRYLIKTRGQQVTLSCSPISGHRSVSWYQQTPGQGLQFLFEYFSETQRNKGNFPGRFSGRQFSNSRSEMNVSTLELGDSALYLCASSLVWGSGAKNIQYFGAGTRLSVL.

The chain recombines TRBV4-2 with TRBJ2-1; 7 nucleotides line up with TRBD2. Germline V gene lookup returns CDR1 LGHNA and CDR2 YNFKEQ. Germline trimming cut 8 bases from V and 7 bases from J; bases unmatched to any gene: 8. The CDR3 consists of 13 residues. The CDR3 protein is CASWTRGVNEQFF. CDR3 nucleotides: TGTGCCAGCTGGACTCGGGGGGTGAATGAGCAGTTCTTC.

A few counts support this clone. The genes are TRBV18 and TRBJ2-4, with 8 bases identical to TRBD2. The length of the CDR3 is 15 residues. Trimming at V came to 2 bases and at J to 8 bases, leaving 8 bases not matched to a gene. Germline V gene sequence: CDR1 KGHSH, CDR2 LQKENI. DNA for the CDR3: TGTGCCAGCTCACCAGAGTCCGGGGGGGCGTACATTCAGTACTTC. Translation gives CASSPESGGAYIQYF. The whole variable domain, filled in from reference TRBV18 and TRBJ2-4, reads NAGVMQNPRHLVRRRGQEARLRCSPMKGHSHVYWYRQLPEEGLKFMVYLQKENIIDESGMPKERFSAEFPKEGPSILRIQQVVRGDSAAYFCASSPESGGAYIQYFGAGTRLSVL.

The V call is TRBV6-5, the J call TRBJ1-2; D uncertain. Germline V lookup: CDR1 MNHEY, CDR2 SVGAGI. The CDR3 loop spans 13 amino acids. Trimming took 5 bases from V and 4 from J, leaving 11 bases between them. The CDR3 loop is CASSTDTAYGYTF. CDR3 in DNA: TGTGCCAGCAGTACCGACACGGCCTATGGCTACACCTTC.

The rearrangement links TRBV7-2 to TRBJ1-1; 8 nucleotides match TRBD1. The CDR3 is 13 amino acids. Germline CDR1 and CDR2: SGHTA and FQGNSA. V lost 6 bases and J lost 7; bases outside the gene matches: 7. The CDR3 region has the DNA TGTGCCAGCAGTCATTGGACAGGGAATGAAGCTTTCTTT. Translated: CASSHWTGNEAFF.

The CDR3 loop reads CASSPGDRGDFQPQHF. In DNA form, the CDR3 reads TGTGCCAGCAGTCCGGGGGACAGGGGGGACTTTCAGCCCCAGCATTTT. The rearrangement uses TRBV27 and TRBJ1-5; TRBD1 agrees at 11 bases. Germline assignment: CDR1 MNHEY and CDR2 SMNVEV (reference sequence). Trimming at V came to 5 bases and at J to 6 bases, leaving 9 bases not matched to a gene. The CDR3 spans 16 residues.

This clone occurred once. V usage is TRBV4-1 and J usage is TRBJ2-4, with TRBD1 as a possible D gene (5 bases). The germline V and J ends were trimmed by 0 bases and 8 bases, with 5 bases remaining between them. This CDR3 region has 12 residues. CDR1 and CDR2 from the germline V gene are MGHRA and YSYEKL. CDR3 in DNA: TGCGCCAGCAGCCAAGACAGGGACATTCAGTACTTC. Amino acids: CASSQDRDIQYF.

The rearrangement links TRBV7-8 to TRBJ2-3; 9 bases are shared with TRBD1. Germline V gene data show CDR1 as SGHVS and CDR2 as FQNEAQ. The J segment lost 5 bases and the V segment lost 3 bases, leaving 15 bases of the junction unmatched. This CDR3 comprises 18 residues. As DNA, the CDR3 is TGTGCCAGCAGCTTCGGTCCCGGGACAGGGAGGCTTGGAGATACGCAGTATTTT. This translates into CASSFGPGTGRLGDTQYF.

This chain links TRBV5-4 with TRBJ2-1, with D perhaps matching TRBD2 (6 bases). This CDR3 region has 15 residues. The V end lost 4 bases, the J end lost 0 bases, and 11 bases lay between the germline ends. Germline V gene sequence: CDR1 SGHNT, CDR2 YYREEE (reference sequence). The CDR3 DNA follows: TGTGCCAGCAGCGGGACTCGGAGCTCCTACAATGAGCAGTTCTTC. The encoded protein is CASSGTRSSYNEQFF.

This rearrangement joins TRBV7-9 to TRBJ2-5, with 15 bases that match TRBD2. The length of the CDR3 is 17 residues. Trimming cost V 5 bases and J 0 bases; bases outside gene matches: 4. Germline V CDR1 and CDR2: SEHNR, FQNEAQ (reference sequence). The CDR3 DNA follows: TGTGCCAGCAGCCCCGGGACTAGCGGGAGGTACCAAGAGACCCAGTACTTC. It is translated as CASSPGTSGRYQETQYF.

V gene TRBV30 combines with J gene TRBJ2-3, with D possibly TRBD1 on 6 matching bases. This CDR3 comprises 15 residues. V dropped 4 bases and J dropped 2 bases, with 16 bases sitting between them. Germline V gives CDR1 GTSNPN, CDR2 SVGIG (reference sequence). This CDR3 is CAWKWSGQITDTQYF. The CDR3 coding sequence is TGTGCCTGGAAATGGAGTGGACAGATCACAGATACGCAGTATTTT.

This chain joins TRBV6-6 and TRBJ1-6, with 7 positions matching TRBD1. Germline trimming cut 4 bases from V and 5 bases from J; bases unmatched to any gene: 2. The CDR3 spans 14 residues. Germline assignment: CDR1 MNHNY and CDR2 SVGAGI (reference sequence). The CDR3 region has the DNA TGTGCCAGCAGTTCCCAGGGGGATAATTCACCCCTCCACTTT. Encoded protein: CASSSQGDNSPLHF.

V is TRBV10-3 and J is TRBJ1-5, with 8 bases aligning to TRBD1. Unmatched junction bases numbered 0, after V lost 4 bases and J lost 4 bases. The CDR3 sequence is 13 residues long. Germline V gene data show CDR1 as ENHRY and CDR2 as SYGVKD. The DNA for the CDR3 is TGTGCCATCAGTGGACAGGGGAATCAGCCCCAGCATTTT. Amino acid sequence: CAISGQGNQPQHF.

This clone was counted a few times. The J gene is TRBJ2-5, the V gene TRBV19; the D gene is possibly TRBD2 (6 bases). CDR3 length: 15 residues. From germline, CDR1 is LNHDA and CDR2 SQIVND (reference sequence). Between the trimmed V and J ends, which lost 7 bases and 4 bases, there was a span of 19 bases. CDR3 sequence: CASTPSGVLGETQYF. In DNA form, the CDR3 reads TGTGCCAGTACCCCCTCGGGGGTCTTGGGAGAGACCCAGTACTTC. The whole variable domain, filled in from reference TRBV19 and TRBJ2-5, reads DGGITQSPKYLFRKEGQNVTLSCEQNLNHDAMYWYRQDPGQGLRLIYYSQIVNDFQKGDIAEGYSVSREKKESFPLTVTSAQKNPTAFYLCASTPSGVLGETQYFGPGTRLLVL.